This TCR beta chain is from a study of OX40 agonist ivuxolimab in advanced cancers. Study details: Given to patients was ivuxolimab, an agonistic anti-OX40 (CD134) antibody. General study findings and limits: Some patients who did not respond also had low normalized T-cell clonal expansion. Among T cells, CD8+ cells averaged more expanded clones than CD4+ cells.

On cycle 4 day 1 and cycle 7 day 1, as well as at baseline, blood was sampled. The length of the CDR3 is 14 residues. The V gene's germline CDR1 is SGHTA and CDR2 FQGNSA. The V end was cut by 5 bases, the J end by 4 bases, with 14 bases between. To note about this clone: Its target is unknown.

TCRdb's copy holds only in-frame clones and misses some; the assay was immunoSEQ multiplex PCR. The data contain about 73,000 clones, 80% to 95% of them seen just once; the ten biggest clones take up about 0.51%. The chain carries TRBV7-2 and TRBJ1-1; a possible D gene is TRBD1 (5 bases). This clonotype was sampled from an adult with an advanced solid tumor such as melanoma, head and neck, liver or kidney cancer. The sample was CD4+ or CD8+ T cells sorted from blood, taken in a trial of the OX40 agonist ivuxolimab. The DNA for the CDR3 is TGTGCCAGCAGCCTCTCCGGGGGGAGCACTGAAGCTTTCTTT. Protein sequence: CASSLSGGSTEAFF.